Shown below are 27 T cell receptor beta chains from a single sample sequenced in a study of blood T cell repertoires in COVID-19. Produced via immunoSEQ multiplex PCR; TCRdb's table is partial and in-frame only. The sample holds about 170,000 clones; around 93% are singletons and the top ten take around 4.6%. Material for sequencing was peripheral blood. Receptors originate from a man aged 30 to 39 with COVID-19, enrolled during active disease.

The chain employs TRBV7-3 and TRBJ1-1; unclear D gene. Germline CDR1 SGHTA, CDR2 FQGTGA. The ends were cut back, 1 base at V and 0 bases at J, with 9 bases in the middle. CDR3 length equals 15 residues. The CDR3 DNA follows: TGTGCCAGCAGCTTAAGTCGGTCCCTGAACACTGAAGCTTTCTTT. Amino acids: CASSLSRSLNTEAFF.

The chain joins TRBV6-5 to TRBJ1-1, with 7 positions matching TRBD1. CDR1 and CDR2 (germline): MNHEY, SVGAGI. The CDR3 is 12 amino acids. The J segment lost 4 bases and the V segment lost 7 bases, leaving 3 bases of the junction unmatched. This CDR3 is CASKRGPTEAFF. DNA of the CDR3: TGTGCCAGCAAGAGGGGGCCCACTGAAGCTTTCTTT.

The V and J genes are TRBV28 and TRBJ2-7; 11 bases are a match to TRBD2. Looked up from germline, CDR1 is MDHEN and CDR2 is SYDVKM. The V gene end was trimmed by 2 bases and the J gene end by 2 bases; junction bases not matched to a gene: 5. The length of the CDR3 is 16 residues. CDR3 DNA sequence: TGTGCCAGCAGTTTAACTAGCGGGAGATTTGCCTACGAGCAGTACTTC. Translation gives CASSLTSGRFAYEQYF.

This chain connects TRBV6-2 or TRBV6-3 to TRBJ2-1; the match to TRBD1 covers 8 bases. The CDR3 is 16 amino acids. CDR1 and CDR2 (germline): MNHEY, SVGEGT. J was trimmed by 7 bases and V by 4 bases; bases with no gene match: 12. The CDR3 loop is CASSSLRDRLDNEQFF. CDR3 bases: TGTGCCAGCAGTTCCCTCCGGGACAGGTTAGATAATGAGCAGTTCTTC.

The CDR3 region is CASSLELAGPGNEQFF. CDR3 sequence (DNA): TGTGCCAGCAGCTTGGAGTTAGCGGGGCCGGGGAATGAGCAGTTCTTC. The chain couples TRBV5-6 to TRBJ2-1, with 8 bases fitting TRBD2. This CDR3 contains 16 residues. J was trimmed by 7 bases and V by 0 bases; bases with no gene match: 9. In germline, CDR1 is SGHDT, CDR2 YYEEEE.

V gene TRBV19 combines with J gene TRBJ2-1, with D hard to call. The germline CDR1 and CDR2 sequences are LNHDA and SQIVND (reference sequence). The ends were cut back, 5 bases at V and 6 bases at J, with 11 bases in the middle. The CDR3 has 13 residues. The CDR3: CASSSLLGNEQFF. CDR3 DNA: TGTGCCAGTAGTTCCCTTCTCGGCAATGAGCAGTTCTTC.

The V call is TRBV6-1, the J call TRBJ1-1; D might be TRBD1 (5 bases). Trimming cost V 0 bases and J 5 bases, with 16 bases left between them. The germline CDR1 and CDR2 sequences are MNHNS and SASEGT. The CDR3 has 16 residues. CDR3 coding DNA: TGTGCCAGCAGTGAAGCTGGGTGGGGCGCAGGGACTGAAGCTTTCTTT. It encodes CASSEAGWGAGTEAFF.

This sequence joins TRBV2 and TRBJ2-2; 10 bases agree with TRBD1. Unmatched junction bases numbered 1, after V lost 6 bases and J lost 0 bases. This CDR3 comprises 15 residues. Per germline, CDR1 SNHLY and CDR2 FYNNEI. The CDR3 is CASRGTGANTGELFF. In DNA form, the CDR3 reads TGTGCCAGCAGGGGGACAGGGGCGAACACCGGGGAGCTGTTTTTT. Full variable domain (remainder filled in from reference TRBV2 and TRBJ2-2): EPEVTQTPSHQVTQMGQEVILRCVPISNHLYFYWYRQILGQKVEFLVSFYNNEISEKSEIFDDQFSVERPDGSNFTLKIRSTKLEDSAMYFCASRGTGANTGELFFGEGSRLTVL.

CDR3 sequence reads: CASSSSPFTTGADYTIYF. The CDR3 nucleotides are TGTGCCAGCAGTTCCTCCCCTTTTACGACAGGGGCCGATTACACCATATATTTT. The chain is built from TRBV27 and TRBJ1-3, with TRBD1 matching over 8 bases. The germline CDR1 and CDR2 sequences are MNHEY and SMNVEV (reference sequence). The CDR3 loop spans 18 amino acids. Germline trimming cut 4 bases from V and 8 bases from J; bases unmatched to any gene: 19.

The V and J genes are TRBV9 and TRBJ2-7; 7 bases are shared with TRBD1. Germline V gene lookup returns CDR1 SGDLS and CDR2 YYNGEE. This CDR3 has 15 residues. V was pared by 2 bases and J by 0 bases, with 5 bases of the junction left unmatched. CDR3 amino acids: CASSVYRDSSYEQYF. For the CDR3, the DNA is TGTGCCAGCAGCGTTTACCGGGACAGCTCCTACGAGCAGTACTTC.

The J gene is TRBJ2-7, the V gene TRBV5-6, with 10 nucleotides matching TRBD1. Germline values: CDR1 SGHDT, CDR2 YYEEEE. This CDR3 comprises 14 residues. V trimming: 4 bases; J trimming: 5 bases; junction bases outside the gene matches: 6. The CDR3 region has the DNA TGTGCCAGCAGCCCGGGACAGGGGATTAACGAGCAGTACTTC. Residues: CASSPGQGINEQYF.

This clone appeared once. The gene calls are TRBV4-2 and TRBJ1-6; tentatively, D is TRBD1 (6 bases). The CDR3 has 15 amino acids. V was shortened by 0 bases and J by 9 bases, with 12 bases between the two germline ends. Germline V lookup: CDR1 LGHNA, CDR2 YNFKEQ. CDR3 sequence reads: CASSQDTTGFSPLHF. CDR3 coding DNA: TGTGCCAGCAGCCAAGATACAACAGGGTTTTCACCCCTCCACTTT.

A single count supports this clone. This rearrangement joins TRBV5-8 to TRBJ2-1, with 7 bases that match TRBD2. CDR1 is SGHTS, CDR2 YDEGEE, per germline. V shed 10 bases and J 3 bases; nucleotides not matched to a gene: 10. The CDR3 covers 14 residues. CDR3 DNA sequence: TGTGCCTGGGGGGGACGGGATTACTACAATGAGCAGTTCTTC. Translating it yields CAWGGRDYYNEQFF. The full variable domain, completed using reference TRBV5-8 and TRBJ2-1, is EAGVTQSPTHLIKTRGQQATLRCSPISGHTSVYWYQQALGLGLQFLLWYDEGEERNRGNFPPRFSGRQFPNYSSELNVNALELEDSALYLCAWGGRDYYNEQFFGPGTRLTVL.

The rearrangement links TRBV12-3 or TRBV12-4 to TRBJ2-7; 7 bases agree with TRBD1. The CDR3 loop spans 12 amino acids. J lost 6 bases, V lost 5 bases, and 4 bases had no gene match. In DNA form, the CDR3 reads TGTGCCAGCAGTAGGGGGACAGCCGAGCAGTACTTC. This encodes CASSRGTAEQYF.

This chain uses TRBV19 with TRBJ1-5; D is possibly TRBD1 (5 bases). V lost 5 bases and J lost 2, with 19 bases in between. This CDR3 is 17 amino acids long. CDR1 is LNHDA and CDR2 is SQIVND in the germline V gene (reference sequence). The CDR3 coding sequence is TGTGCCAGTAGTCCCGACGGGGGGGTAGGGGGCAATCAGCCCCAGCATTTT. Its protein product is CASSPDGGVGGNQPQHF.

The chain couples TRBV7-9 to TRBJ2-1, with 11 bases fitting TRBD2. The CDR3 runs 16 residues. Germline V gene data show CDR1 as SEHNR and CDR2 as FQNEAQ (reference sequence). Trimming removed 4 bases from V and 3 bases from J; junction bases left unmatched: 5. CDR3 in amino acids: CASSSRGTSGYNEQFF. CDR3 DNA sequence: TGTGCCAGCAGCTCACGAGGGACTAGCGGCTACAATGAGCAGTTCTTC.

The rearrangement uses TRBV14 and TRBJ2-5, with 8 nucleotides matching TRBD1. CDR1 is SGHDN and CDR2 is FVKESK in the germline V gene. CDR3 length equals 16 residues. Trimming cost V 2 bases and J 4 bases; bases outside gene matches: 9. The CDR3 reads CASSQPTDRVPETQYF. The CDR3 nucleotides read TGTGCCAGCAGCCAACCTACGGACAGGGTACCAGAGACCCAGTACTTC.

The V call is TRBV9, the J call TRBJ2-7; TRBD2 is a possible D gene (7 bases). The CDR3 has 16 amino acids. Per germline, CDR1 SGDLS and CDR2 YYNGEE. V was clipped by 3 bases and J by 3 bases, with 19 bases between them. Written as DNA, the CDR3 is TGTGCCAGCAGCGAGGGGGGGCAAGTCGGACTCTACGAGCAGTACTTC. Translation gives CASSEGGQVGLYEQYF.

This sequence joins TRBV5-6 and TRBJ2-3; 12 positions agree with TRBD1. V shed 2 bases, J shed 6 bases, and the junction held 1 base outside the gene matches. The CDR3 has 14 residues. The germline gives CDR1 SGHDT, CDR2 YYEEEE. CDR3 coding DNA: TGTGCCAGCAGCTTCGGGACAGGGGGCGATACGCAGTATTTT. Its translation: CASSFGTGGDTQYF.

The table lists this clone with a count of one. The V call is TRBV11-2, the J call TRBJ1-1; 8 bases are shared with TRBD1. The CDR3 is 15 residues long. Losses at the gene ends were 5 bases for V and 4 bases for J; bases not matched to a gene: 9. Germline CDR1 and CDR2: SGHAT and FQNNGV. The CDR3: CASSLMTGVGTEAFF. The CDR3 region has the DNA TGTGCCAGCAGCCTCATGACAGGGGTCGGCACTGAAGCTTTCTTT.

The V and J genes are TRBV3-1 (or the pseudogene TRBV3-2) and TRBJ2-7, with TRBD1 matching 9 bases. The CDR3 loop spans 14 amino acids. The V segment lost 4 bases and the J segment 2 bases; nucleotides outside the gene matches: 3. CDR1 and CDR2 from the germline V gene are LGHDT and YNNKEL (reference sequence). CDR3: CASSRTGGTYEQYF. Written as DNA, the CDR3 is TGTGCCAGCAGCCGCACAGGGGGCACCTACGAGCAGTACTTC.

This sequence joins TRBV15 and TRBJ1-3; D is unresolved. The CDR3 loop spans 16 amino acids. Germline V lookup: CDR1 LNHNV, CDR2 YYDKDF (reference sequence). V dropped 0 bases and J dropped 1 base, with 10 bases sitting between them. CDR3 DNA sequence: TGTGCCACCAGCAGAGACCGGAGTCGTTCTGGAAACACCATATATTTT. This codes for CATSRDRSRSGNTIYF.

Only one count was recorded for this clone. The chain employs TRBV20-1 and TRBJ1-2; 9 bases are a match to TRBD1. Germline CDR1 reads DFQATT; CDR2 reads SNEGSKA (reference sequence). V dropped 3 bases and J dropped 12; count of bases not matched to a gene: 8. The CDR3 is 12 amino acids. CDR3 protein: CSASREGTGNTF. In DNA, the CDR3 is TGCAGTGCTAGTCGTGAAGGGACAGGGAACACCTTC.

The chain joins TRBV10-3 to TRBJ2-7, with TRBD1 as a possible D gene (6 bases). V dropped 9 bases and J dropped 6 bases, with 21 bases sitting between them. Germline CDR1 ENHRY, CDR2 SYGVKD. CDR3 length: 14 residues. CDR3 DNA sequence: TGTGCCATTCAGCCAGGGGCGTTTGTTTTCGAGCAGTACTTC. This gives the protein CAIQPGAFVFEQYF.

J is TRBJ1-3 and V is TRBV5-3, with 8 nucleotides matching TRBD1. TRBV5-3 belongs to the ORF category, with a function that is uncertain. This CDR3 has 17 residues. V dropped 6 bases and J dropped 0; count of bases not matched to a gene: 11. CDR3 amino acids: CARTHPAGGPSGNTIYF. CDR3 DNA: TGTGCCAGAACTCACCCGGCAGGGGGCCCCTCTGGAAACACCATATATTTT.

The table lists this clone with a count of one. V usage is TRBV7-8 and J usage is TRBJ1-6; TRBD1 aligns across 12 bases. V shed 4 bases and J 1 base; nucleotides not matched to a gene: 8. The CDR3 consists of 19 residues. In germline, CDR1 is SGHVS, CDR2 FQNEAQ. CDR3: CASSSHRDRGLSYNSPLHF. The DNA for the CDR3 is TGTGCCAGCAGCTCCCACCGGGACAGGGGGCTTTCCTATAATTCACCCCTCCACTTT.

V is TRBV7-9 and J is TRBJ1-2, with D possibly being TRBD1 (5 bases). This CDR3 contains 17 residues. V lost 5 bases and J 0 bases, leaving 19 bases between the germline ends. Germline V CDR1 and CDR2: SEHNR, FQNEAQ (reference sequence). CDR3 residues: CASSPNNPDRANYGYTF. DNA of the CDR3: TGTGCCAGCAGCCCCAACAACCCTGACAGAGCTAACTATGGCTACACCTTC.